The source of this T cell receptor beta chain is a study of tumor-infiltrating lymphocytes in primary liver carcinoma. Study context: With diameters of roughly 4 to 11 cm, tumors were stage T1-T3 N0M0.

Total RNA (about 500 ng) served as template for TCR beta cDNA synthesis primed by a constant-region primer. Three rounds of nested multiplex PCR with slightly modified ARM-PCR produced TCR beta libraries. Each of the first two PCR rounds ran approximately 9 cycles with TRBV1-TRBV30 forward and C-beta reverse primers. Each CDR3 protein is one row after TCRdb ran MiXCR on the multiplex PCR reads. The table shows roughly 78,000 distinct CDR3 sequences, with 71% occurring only once. From unsorted bulk tissue weighing about 20-33 mg, DNA and RNA were co-extracted. Study-wide findings and caveats: In tumor-adjacent and tumor-blood pairs, overlap was lower than in tumor region pairs. A fraction of only about 7-25% of top clones appeared in all five tumor regions. Tumors significantly exceeded blood in top-250-clone fraction (p = 0.039).

CDR1 is MGHRA and CDR2 is YSYEKL in the germline V gene. CDR3 length: 16 amino acids. V gave up 4 bases and J gave up 0 bases; unmatched junction bases: 4. This clonotype has a count of ten or more. The antigen remains unidentified. The sequence was collected from a woman aged 60-70 years with primary liver carcinoma and hepatitis B virus infection. V gene TRBV4-1 combines with J gene TRBJ1-5; 9 bases fit TRBD1. The sequencing sample was made of liver tumor tissue from sampling region 4. Stated subset: tumor region T4, right-lateral pole. This CDR3 is CASSPRTGDSNQPQHF. The CDR3 region has the DNA TGCGCCAGCAGCCCTCGGACAGGGGATAGCAATCAGCCCCAGCATTTT.